A selection of T cell receptor beta chains follows, all from one sample in a study of blood T cell repertoires in COVID-19. Generated by immunoSEQ multiplex PCR, the TCRdb table keeps only in-frame clones and is missing some. The sample consists of 86,000 or so clones, under 85% of them appearing once. The sample was peripheral blood. The receptors were sampled from a man aged 65 to 79 with acute or convalescent COVID-19. Both conserved end residues are part of each CDR3. The order of the fields is D gene, J gene, V gene, CDR3 DNA, CDR3 protein. D genes are given only for firm matches.

- | TRBJ1-2 | TRBV4-1 | TGCGCCAGCAGTCCCTGGGTCGGGGACTATGGCTACACCTTC | CASSPWVGDYGYTF
- | TRBJ1-1 | TRBV11-3 | TGTGCCAGCAGCGGGTGGGCTGGTGGTGAAGCTTTCTTT | CASSGWAGGEAFF
TRBD2 | TRBJ2-2 | TRBV5-6 | TGTGCCAGCAGGGACAGACTAGCGGGGGGAACCGGGGAGCTGTTTTTT | CASRDRLAGGTGELFF
- | TRBJ2-7 | TRBV6-5 | TGTGCCAGCAGGAACCGCAGATCCTACGAGCAGTACTTC | CASRNRRSYEQYF
TRBD1 | TRBJ2-3 | TRBV27 | TGTGCCAGCAGCCTCCAGCTCGGGAACGGGGACAGGGGATGGGGCACAGATACGCAGTATTTT | CASSLQLGNGDRGWGTDTQYF
- | TRBJ2-5 | TRBV4-2 | TGTGCCAGCAGCCAAGCCCTTAGCTGGGGGGTTGAGACCCAGTACTTC | CASSQALSWGVETQYF
- | TRBJ1-2 | TRBV19 | TGTGCCAGTAGTATTTTCAGGGGAAGCGATGGCTACACCTTC | CASSIFRGSDGYTF
- | TRBJ1-6 | TRBV28 | TGTGCCAGCAGGACCAACTTGAGGATTAATTCACCCCTCCACTTT | CASRTNLRINSPLHF
TRBD2 | TRBJ2-1 | TRBV3-1/TRBV3-2 | TGTGCCAGCAGCCCCGGGGGGAACAATGAGCAGTTCTTC | CASSPGGNNEQFF
TRBD1 | TRBJ1-1 | TRBV27 | TGTGCCAGCAGTTTCGTAGAAGGGGGCAATGAAGCTTTCTTT | CASSFVEGGNEAFF
- | TRBJ1-2 | TRBV28 | TGTGCCAGCAGTTTGGGTAAGGGGTACGGCTACACCTTC | CASSLGKGYGYTF
- | TRBJ1-1 | TRBV5-8 | TGTGCCAGCAGCTTGACGGACACTAAGGGGACTGAAGCTTTCTTT | CASSLTDTKGTEAFF
- | TRBJ1-6 | TRBV28 | TGTGCCAGCAGTTTATTGGAACAGGCGAATTCACCCCTCCACTTT | CASSLLEQANSPLHF
- | TRBJ1-2 | TRBV2 | TGTGCCAGCAGTCCTAACCGGGTCCCCTATGGCTACACCTTC | CASSPNRVPYGYTF